The 22 T cell receptor beta chains below all came from one sample that was sequenced in a study of blood T cells in healthy people across ages. It was with a sample-barcoded 5' primer and a J-beta primer mix that a second PCR of roughly 7 to 12 cycles was run. MiXCR, run by TCRdb on the 5' RACE reads, gives a single entry per CDR3 protein. The sample lists some 790,000 distinct CDR3 sequences, around 26% occurring once. The sample taken for sequencing was blood. The receptor set was obtained from a woman older than 75 in good health.

This clonotype was counted a few times. Being one base from a much bigger clone, this may be a read error. The V call is TRBV20-1, the J call TRBJ2-1, with 15 bases fitting TRBD2. The CDR3 covers 17 residues. Germline CDR1 reads DFQATT; CDR2 reads SNEGSKA (reference sequence). The CDR3 loop reads CSAMGLAGGSSGSEQFF. Here the CDR3 DNA reads TGCAGCGCCATGGGACTAGCGGGGGGATCGTCGGGCAGTGAGCAGTTCTTC.

This rearrangement joins TRBV3-1 to TRBJ2-5, with 12 bases identical to TRBD2. This CDR3 has 15 residues. V was pared by 1 base and J by 11 bases, with 8 bases of the junction left unmatched. Germline V gives CDR1 LGHDT, CDR2 YNNKEL (reference sequence). CDR3 sequence (DNA): TGTGCCAGCAGCCAAGGACGACTAGCGGGGGTCCTACAGTACTTC. It is translated as CASSQGRLAGVLQYF.

This clonotype has at least ten counts. CDR3 in DNA: TGTGCCAGCAGCTCCAAACAGGGGGCAAATTCACCCCTCCACTTT. Protein product: CASSSKQGANSPLHF. The V gene is TRBV7-2, the J gene TRBJ1-6; 9 positions match TRBD1. The ends lost 4 bases at V and 7 bases at J; junction bases unmatched: 5. Germline CDR1 is SGHTA and CDR2 is FQGNSA. This CDR3 comprises 15 residues.

Concerning this clonotype itself: An end of the junction does not agree with germline; a read error may underlie this. The chain links TRBV30 to TRBJ1-2; D is undetermined. Germline lookup yields CDR1 GTSNPN and CDR2 SVGIG (reference sequence). The CDR3 runs 10 residues. The CDR3 nucleotides read TGTGCCTGTTATAACCATGGCTACACCTTC. This translates into CACYNHGYTF.

This chain joins TRBV18 and TRBJ2-1; 8 bases are a match to TRBD1. The ends lost 3 bases at V and 3 bases at J; junction bases unmatched: 1. From germline, CDR1 is KGHSH and CDR2 LQKENI. The CDR3 spans 14 residues. CDR3 region: CASSPGQDYNEQFF. CDR3 in DNA: TGTGCCAGCTCACCGGGACAGGACTACAATGAGCAGTTCTTC.

This clonotype was picked up many times. Here the CDR3 DNA reads TGCGCCAGCAGCGTGGAACCGGGGGGGGTCAATGAGCAGTTCTTC. Amino acid sequence: CASSVEPGGVNEQFF. The V and J genes are TRBV5-1 and TRBJ2-1; 8 nucleotides align to TRBD2. The CDR3 covers 15 residues. Germline CDR1 is SGHRS and CDR2 is YFSETQ. The J segment lost 6 bases and the V segment lost 4 bases, leaving 9 bases of the junction unmatched.

This clonotype was detected only a few times. V gene TRBV4-3 combines with J gene TRBJ1-5, with TRBD1 matching over 7 bases. The CDR3 is made up of 16 amino acids. Germline-derived CDR1 and CDR2 are LGHNA and YSLEER. V trimming: 1 base; J trimming: 7 bases; junction bases outside the gene matches: 10. The CDR3 nucleotides read TGCGCCAGCAGCCAAGGGACAGGTGCCCTTCACCAGCCCCAGCATTTT. It codes for CASSQGTGALHQPQHF.

This clonotype has only a few counts. A much larger clone lies a single base off, so this may be a read error. The V and J genes are TRBV2 and TRBJ2-1; D not certain. The DNA end lines up better with TRBJ2-7; the J call may be wrong. Germline CDR1 and CDR2: SNHLY and FYNNEI. The CDR3 totals 13 residues. The DNA for the CDR3 is TGTGCCAGCAGACTGGGCACCGCAAATGAGCAGTACTTC. It is translated as CASRLGTANEQYF.

V gene TRBV5-1 combines with J gene TRBJ1-5, with D uncertain. The V end lost 2 bases, the J end lost 5 bases, and 14 bases lay between the germline ends. Germline CDR1 is SGHRS and CDR2 is YFSETQ. The length of the CDR3 is 15 residues. CDR3 loop: CASSFNYGADQPQHF. The CDR3 bases are TGCGCCAGCAGCTTCAACTACGGAGCCGATCAGCCCCAGCATTTT.

This clonotype was seen more than once but under ten times. Written as DNA, the CDR3 is TGTGCCAGCAGCCAAAGGGCCAGGGGTGGCTACACCTTC. This translates into CASSQRARGGYTF. The chain joins TRBV3-1 to TRBJ1-2; tentatively, D is TRBD1 (6 bases). The CDR3 spans 13 residues. Germline V gives CDR1 LGHDT, CDR2 YNNKEL (reference sequence). Trimming removed 2 bases at V and 7 bases at J, with 11 bases between.

This clonotype was seen at least ten times. The chain combines TRBV7-2 with TRBJ2-5, with 7 bases aligning to TRBD2. V trimming: 0 bases; J trimming: 1 base; junction bases outside the gene matches: 5. Germline V gives CDR1 SGHTA, CDR2 FQGNSA. The CDR3 runs 16 residues. The CDR3 sequence is CASSLAGSGVQETQYF. The CDR3 bases are TGTGCCAGCAGCTTAGCGGGAAGCGGGGTCCAAGAGACCCAGTACTTC.

This clonotype was seen repeatedly, ten times or more. The rearrangement links TRBV20-1 to TRBJ2-5; TRBD1 matches at 8 bases. The CDR3 spans 14 residues. Germline V gene data show CDR1 as DFQATT and CDR2 as SNEGSKA (reference sequence). V shed 6 bases, J shed 3 bases, and the junction held 9 bases outside the gene matches. CDR3 sequence: CSAWAGGRKETQYF. CDR3 sequence (DNA): TGCAGTGCGTGGGCAGGGGGCAGGAAAGAGACCCAGTACTTC.

On this clonotype itself: This may stem from a read error, because a much larger clone lies one nucleotide away. The rearrangement joins TRBV15 to TRBJ2-1; maybe TRBD1 (5 bases). This CDR3 region has 13 residues. Germline V gene lookup returns CDR1 LNHNV and CDR2 YYDKDF (reference sequence). CDR3 in amino acids: CVTSAQTHREQFF. CDR3 bases: TGTGTCACCAGCGCCCAGACCCACAGGGAGCAGTTCTTC.

The chain recombines TRBV5-1 with TRBJ1-1, with TRBD1 identical over 7 bases. Losses at the gene ends were 0 bases for V and 1 base for J; bases not matched to a gene: 6. CDR3 size: 16 residues. Germline V CDR1 and CDR2: SGHRS, YFSETQ. CDR3 sequence (DNA): TGCGCCAGCAGCTTGGTTTTGAACAGGGGGAACACTGAAGCTTTCTTT. It is translated as CASSLVLNRGNTEAFF.

This clonotype was seen at least ten times. V usage is TRBV20-1 and J usage is TRBJ2-7; D is uncertain. Per the germline V gene, CDR1 is DFQATT and CDR2 is SNEGSKA (reference sequence). The germline V and J ends were trimmed by 4 bases and 2 bases, with 9 bases remaining between them. The CDR3 loop spans 12 amino acids. CDR3 nucleotide sequence: TGCAGTGCTACGCAGAAACCCTACGAGCAGTACTTC. Its protein is CSATQKPYEQYF.

This clonotype was detected a few times. The chain employs TRBV14 and TRBJ1-1; D unresolved. The V end was cut by 5 bases, the J end by 0 bases, with 7 bases between. The length of the CDR3 is 13 residues. Germline values: CDR1 SGHDN, CDR2 FVKESK. The CDR3 here is CASSNELNTEAFF. Written as DNA, the CDR3 is TGTGCCAGCAGCAACGAGTTGAACACTGAAGCTTTCTTT. The whole variable domain, filled in from reference TRBV14 and TRBJ1-1, reads EAGVTQFPSHSVIEKGQTVTLRCDPISGHDNLYWYRRVMGKEIKFLLHFVKESKQDESGMPNNRFLAERTGGTYSTLKVQPAELEDSGVYFCASSNELNTEAFFGQGTRLTVV.

This clonotype was recorded at least ten times. The chain couples TRBV7-2 to TRBJ2-5; D may be TRBD2 (5 bases). Trimming removed 7 bases at V and 7 bases at J, with 19 bases between. The CDR3 is made up of 14 amino acids. CDR1 and CDR2 from the germline V gene are SGHTA and FQGNSA. The CDR3 region has the DNA TGTGCCAGCACCCCCCTCGAGTTAGGAGGGACCCAGTACTTC. The encoded protein is CASTPLELGGTQYF.

The rearrangement joins TRBV30 to TRBJ2-3; D gene uncertain. V dropped 2 bases and J dropped 5 bases, with 5 bases sitting between them. Per the germline V gene, CDR1 is GTSNPN and CDR2 is SVGIG (reference sequence). The CDR3 contains 11 residues. In DNA form, the CDR3 reads TGTGCCTGGAGTTCGCGAGATACGCAGTATTTT. Residues: CAWSSRDTQYF.

This clonotype was recorded many times. The J gene is TRBJ2-7, the V gene TRBV29-1, with D perhaps TRBD2 (6 bases). The CDR3 length is 11 residues. Germline V gene data show CDR1 as SQVTM and CDR2 as ANQGSEA. CDR3 bases: TGCAGTGGAGGGACTCCATACGAGCAGTACTTC. This encodes CSGGTPYEQYF.

This clonotype was recorded a few times. The V gene is TRBV20-1, the J gene TRBJ2-6; possible D gene TRBD2, 5 bases. The CDR3 has 13 residues. V was clipped by 4 bases and J by 2 bases, with 6 bases between them. Germline V gene data show CDR1 as DFQATT and CDR2 as SNEGSKA (reference sequence). The CDR3 loop is CSATGTGANVLTF. In DNA form, the CDR3 reads TGCAGTGCTACCGGGACTGGGGCCAACGTCCTGACTTTC.

With regard to this clonotype: A read error may be the cause here, since a much bigger clone is one base away. The chain uses TRBV4-3 and TRBJ2-3, with D tentatively TRBD1 or TRBD2 (5 bases each). Trimming took 7 bases from V and 2 from J, leaving 16 bases between them. The CDR3 covers 15 residues. Germline-derived CDR1 and CDR2 are LGHNA and YSLEER. CDR3 residues: CASNQGRGATDTQYF. CDR3 nucleotides: TGCGCCAGCAACCAGGGACGAGGCGCCACAGATACGCAGTATTTT.

This clonotype was counted at least ten times. The rearrangement joins TRBV24-1 to TRBJ2-7; maybe TRBD1 (6 bases). Germline V gene lookup returns CDR1 KGHDR and CDR2 SFDVKD. Trimming pared 4 bases from V and 6 bases from J, leaving 12 bases between. The CDR3 length is 13 residues. CDR3 amino acids: CATSEQGRSEQYF. CDR3 coding DNA: TGTGCCACCAGTGAACAGGGACGAAGCGAGCAGTACTTC.